One sample yielded the 10 T cell receptor beta chains listed below, sequenced in a study of blood T cell repertoires in COVID-19. Clones were sequenced by immunoSEQ multiplex PCR, and TCRdb holds only the in-frame ones, with some missing. The sample holds a few hundred thousand clones, 75% to 85% seen once. Sequencing was carried out using PBMCs or T cells enriched from blood (not recorded which). These TCRs come from a man aged 35 to 55 who had recovered from COVID-19.

This chain uses TRBV3-1 (or the pseudogene TRBV3-2) with TRBJ1-1; D gene ambiguous. Trimming pared 1 base from V and 11 bases from J, leaving 8 bases between. Germline values: CDR1 LGHDT, CDR2 YNNKEL (reference sequence). The CDR3 is 11 residues long. As DNA, the CDR3 is TGTGCCAGCAGCCAAGGAGGTTGGGCTTTCTTT. It encodes CASSQGGWAFF.

V and J are TRBV5-1 and TRBJ1-1, with 8 bases identical to TRBD1. V dropped 4 bases and J dropped 2; count of bases not matched to a gene: 4. The CDR3 totals 14 residues. CDR1 is SGHRS and CDR2 is YFSETQ in the germline V gene. The DNA for the CDR3 is TGCGCCAGCAGCACCGGACAGGGTAACACTGAAGCTTTCTTT. Translating it yields CASSTGQGNTEAFF.

This clone was found a few times. V is TRBV7-8 and J is TRBJ1-2; 7 positions agree with TRBD1. Germline trimming cut 6 bases from V and 3 bases from J; bases unmatched to any gene: 4. CDR3 length: 13 residues. Germline V lookup: CDR1 SGHVS, CDR2 FQNEAQ. CDR3 bases: TGTGCCAGCAGTTTTGGGACAGACTATGGCTACACCTTC. Protein product: CASSFGTDYGYTF. Filled out from reference TRBV7-8 and TRBJ1-2, the complete variable domain reads GAGVSQSPRYKVAKRGQDVALRCDPISGHVSLFWYQQALGQGPEFLTYFQNEAQLDKSGLPSDRFFAERPEGSVSTLKIQRTQQEDSAVYLCASSFGTDYGYTFGSGTRLTVV.

V is TRBV10-1 and J is TRBJ2-5, with D tentatively TRBD1 (6 bases). The CDR3 consists of 14 residues. Trimming removed 3 bases at V and 5 bases at J, with 13 bases between. The V gene's germline CDR1 is WNHNN and CDR2 SYGVQD (reference sequence). The CDR3, as DNA: TGCGCCAGCAGTGACAGGGCAGGGGACGAGACCCAGTACTTC. This codes for CASSDRAGDETQYF.

The chain is built from TRBV24-1 and TRBJ2-1, with a possible D match to TRBD2 (5 bases). The CDR3 is 19 residues long. V dropped 0 bases and J dropped 1 base, with 18 bases sitting between them. CDR1 and CDR2 from the germline V gene are KGHDR and SFDVKD. The CDR3 region is CATSDLCAGELKSYNEQFF. CDR3 in DNA: TGTGCCACCAGTGATTTGTGCGCCGGGGAACTTAAATCCTACAATGAGCAGTTCTTC.

V and J are TRBV5-1 and TRBJ1-4; the D gene is possibly TRBD1 (5 bases). Per germline, CDR1 SGHRS and CDR2 YFSETQ. There are 15 residues in the CDR3. V dropped 6 bases and J dropped 6 bases, with 18 bases sitting between them. CDR3 sequence: CASTHTGGADEKLFF. Here the CDR3 DNA reads TGCGCCAGCACTCACACCGGAGGGGCGGATGAAAAACTGTTTTTT.

This clone was seen only a few times. J is TRBJ1-2 and V is TRBV30; 9 bases match TRBD1. This CDR3 is built from 12 residues. CDR1 is GTSNPN, CDR2 SVGIG, per germline (reference sequence). V gave up 1 base and J gave up 14 bases; unmatched junction bases: 8. CDR3 nucleotide sequence: TGTGCCTGGAGTGCCGGGACAGGGCTACTTACCTTC. Translating it yields CAWSAGTGLLTF.

The chain recombines TRBV5-5 with TRBJ1-1; 9 bases map to TRBD1. Germline-derived CDR1 and CDR2 are SGHKS and YYEKEE (reference sequence). This CDR3 spans 16 amino acids. V lost 4 bases and J lost 2; bases outside the gene matches: 9. The DNA for the CDR3 is TGTGCCAGCAGCCTGGACGTGGGACAGGGAAACACTGAAGCTTTCTTT. It codes for CASSLDVGQGNTEAFF. Full variable domain (missing parts from reference TRBV5-5 and TRBJ1-1): DAGVTQSPTHLIKTRGQQVTLRCSPISGHKSVSWYQQVLGQGPQFIFQYYEKEERGRGNFPDRFSARQFPNYSSELNVNALLLGDSALYLCASSLDVGQGNTEAFFGQGTRLTVV.

This chain joins TRBV4-2 and TRBJ2-7; 7 bases agree with TRBD1. Per the germline V gene, CDR1 is LGHNA and CDR2 is YNFKEQ. The V segment lost 4 bases and the J segment 5 bases; nucleotides outside the gene matches: 5. CDR3 size: 13 residues. CDR3 sequence (DNA): TGTGCCAGCAGCCCACAGGGGTACAACGAGCAGTACTTC. Protein: CASSPQGYNEQYF.

The genes are TRBV12-3 or TRBV12-4 and TRBJ2-3; D may be TRBD2 (5 bases). The CDR3 has 12 amino acids. Trimming cost V 6 bases and J 10 bases, with 14 bases left between them. The CDR3, as DNA: TGTGCCAGCAGCCAGACTACGGTGGCGCAGTATTTT. This encodes CASSQTTVAQYF.